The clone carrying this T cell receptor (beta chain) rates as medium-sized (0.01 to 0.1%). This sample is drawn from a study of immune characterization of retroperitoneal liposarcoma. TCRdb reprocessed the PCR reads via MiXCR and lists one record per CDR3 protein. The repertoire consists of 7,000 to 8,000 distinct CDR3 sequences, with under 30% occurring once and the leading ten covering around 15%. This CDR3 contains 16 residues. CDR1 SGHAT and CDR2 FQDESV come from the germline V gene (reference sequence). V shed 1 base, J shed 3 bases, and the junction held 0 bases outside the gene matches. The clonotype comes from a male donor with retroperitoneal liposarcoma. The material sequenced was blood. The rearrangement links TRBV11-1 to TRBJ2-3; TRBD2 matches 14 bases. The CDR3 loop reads CASSLGTSGRTDTQYF. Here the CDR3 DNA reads TGTGCCAGCAGCTTAGGGACTAGCGGGAGGACAGATACGCAGTATTTT.